This entry is about one T cell receptor (beta chain). The data are from a study of OX40 agonist ivuxolimab in advanced cancers. Trimming pared 1 base from V and 0 bases from J, leaving 12 bases between. CDR3 length: 17 residues. The germline CDR1 and CDR2 sequences are LGHNT and FRNRAP. Method: immunoSEQ multiplex PCR; TCRdb's copy keeps in-frame clones and lacks some. This sample has more than 90,000 clones; more than 80% occur once, and the top ten carry roughly 5.5%. The specimen comprised CD4+ or CD8+ T cells sorted from blood, sampled in a trial of the OX40 agonist ivuxolimab. The TCR was taken from an adult with an advanced solid tumor such as melanoma, head and neck, liver or kidney cancer. The chain uses TRBV12-5 and TRBJ2-2; D uncertain. The CDR3 DNA reads as TGTGCTAGTGGTTTGGACGCCGGGTCTTCGAACACCGGGGAGCTGTTTTTT. It translates to CASGLDAGSSNTGELFF. Based on the CDR3 plus reference TRBV12-5 and TRBJ2-2, the full variable domain is DARVTQTPRHKVTEMGQEVTMRCQPILGHNTVFWYRQTMMQGLELLAYFRNRAPLDDSGMPKDRFSAEMPDATLATLKIQPSEPRDSAVYFCASGLDAGSSNTGELFFGEGSRLTVL.